These 17 T cell receptor beta chains share one sample of origin, sequenced in a study of blood T cell repertoires in COVID-19. The assay was immunoSEQ multiplex PCR, and TCRdb's table has in-frame clones only and misses some. The sample comprises fewer than 500,000 clones, 75% to 90% of which are singletons, and roughly 0.7% rests with the top ten. Specimen: PBMCs or T cells enriched from blood (not recorded which). These receptor sequences come from a woman aged 18-30 years who had recovered from COVID-19.

The chain couples TRBV3-1 (or the pseudogene TRBV3-2) to TRBJ2-7, with D perhaps TRBD1 (5 bases). The ends were cut back, 3 bases at V and 2 bases at J, with 14 bases in the middle. CDR1 LGHDT and CDR2 YNNKEL come from the germline V gene (reference sequence). The length of the CDR3 is 15 residues. CDR3 sequence: CASSQGPTDTYEQYF. In nucleotides, the CDR3 is TGTGCCAGCAGCCAGGGCCCGACAGATACCTACGAGCAGTACTTC.

This clone appeared a single time. The rearrangement uses TRBV28 and TRBJ2-3, with 8 bases that match TRBD2. The CDR3 spans 15 residues. J gave up 1 base and V 3 bases, and 3 bases lay outside the gene matches. CDR1 MDHEN and CDR2 SYDVKM come from the germline V gene. In nucleotides, the CDR3 is TGTGCCAGCAGTTTTTATAGCGGGGGCACAGATACGCAGTATTTT. It is translated as CASSFYSGGTDTQYF. Looking up the rest from reference TRBV28 and TRBJ2-3 gives the full variable domain: DVKVTQSSRYLVKRTGEKVFLECVQDMDHENMFWYRQDPGLGLRLIYFSYDVKMKEKGDIPEGYSVSREKKERFSLILESASTNQTSMYLCASSFYSGGTDTQYFGPGTRLTVL.

In its sample, this clone was seen a few times. J is TRBJ2-7 and V is TRBV18, with 11 bases identical to TRBD2. The germline V gene has CDR1 KGHSH and CDR2 LQKENI. This CDR3 spans 17 amino acids. V was pared by 2 bases and J by 5 bases, with 11 bases of the junction left unmatched. Here the CDR3 DNA reads TGTGCCAGCTCACCAAGGGGCCTCCTAGCGGGGGGCAACGAGCAGTACTTC. Residues: CASSPRGLLAGGNEQYF.

This clone has only a few counts. The gene calls are TRBV7-9 and TRBJ2-1; 11 nucleotides align to TRBD2. Germline V CDR1 and CDR2: SEHNR, FQNEAQ (reference sequence). The CDR3 spans 15 residues. J lost 8 bases, V lost 4 bases, and 7 bases had no gene match. CDR3 loop: CASSSTGTSGDEQFF. The CDR3 DNA reads as TGTGCCAGCAGCTCAACAGGGACTAGCGGCGATGAGCAGTTCTTC.

This rearrangement joins TRBV5-1 to TRBJ1-3; weak D call: TRBD1 (6 bases). The CDR3 loop spans 17 amino acids. The V gene's germline CDR1 is SGHRS and CDR2 YFSETQ. The V end lost 5 bases, the J end lost 0 bases, and 18 bases lay between the germline ends. This CDR3 is CASSYADRMGSGNTIYF. The CDR3 nucleotides read TGCGCCAGCAGTTACGCCGACAGGATGGGCTCTGGAAACACCATATATTTT.

The V gene is TRBV5-1, the J gene TRBJ2-7; weak D call: TRBD1 (7 bases). Germline V gene data show CDR1 as SGHRS and CDR2 as YFSETQ. Trimming pared 2 bases from V and 2 bases from J, leaving 14 bases between. The length of the CDR3 is 15 residues. This chain's CDR3 is CASSFLQGGTYEQYF. The CDR3 bases are TGCGCCAGCAGCTTCCTGCAGGGGGGCACCTACGAGCAGTACTTC.

The chain links TRBV5-4 to TRBJ2-5; TRBD1 matches 7 bases. J gave up 1 base and V 4 bases, and 7 bases lay outside the gene matches. This CDR3 has 15 residues. The germline CDR1 and CDR2 sequences are SGHNT and YYREEE (reference sequence). CDR3 nucleotide sequence: TGTGCCAGCAGCCCGGGACAGCCCTTCCAAGAGACCCAGTACTTC. It codes for CASSPGQPFQETQYF.

This chain links TRBV10-1 with TRBJ2-3, with D possibly being TRBD1 (6 bases). The CDR3 runs 16 residues. Looked up from germline, CDR1 is WNHNN and CDR2 is SYGVQD (reference sequence). Trimming removed 4 bases from V and 2 bases from J, with 16 bases in between. The CDR3 coding sequence is TGCGCCAGCAGTGGGGGGCTAGGACCCACCACAGATACGCAGTATTTT. Translation: CASSGGLGPTTDTQYF.

The rearrangement links TRBV2 to TRBJ2-5; 8 nucleotides align to TRBD1. Germline CDR1 is SNHLY and CDR2 is FYNNEI. The V and J ends lost 8 bases and 3 bases, in that order; junction bases with no gene match: 5. CDR3 length: 13 residues. As DNA, the CDR3 is TGTGCCAGCCGTGGACAGGGTAAAGAGACCCAGTACTTC. This gives the protein CASRGQGKETQYF.

This CDR3 is CATSREELGTFRDPRRREAFF. CDR3 coding DNA: TGTGCCACCAGCAGAGAGGAACTAGGGACATTCAGGGACCCCCGAAGGAGGGAAGCTTTCTTT. The rearrangement joins TRBV15 to TRBJ1-1; tentative D call: TRBD1 (6 bases). Trimming removed 0 bases from V and 8 bases from J, with 34 bases in between. CDR3 length: 21 amino acids. Germline V gene data show CDR1 as LNHNV and CDR2 as YYDKDF (reference sequence).

This rearrangement joins TRBV5-1 to TRBJ2-1; a possible D gene is TRBD1 (6 bases). The CDR3 runs 13 residues. Trimming cost V 4 bases and J 10 bases, with 15 bases left between them. CDR1 is SGHRS and CDR2 is YFSETQ in the germline V gene. The CDR3 protein is CASSPTNRDEQFF. CDR3 nucleotide sequence: TGCGCCAGCAGCCCGACGAACAGGGACGAGCAGTTCTTC.

CDR3 residues: CASSFRQNEKLFF. The CDR3 coding sequence is TGTGCCAGCAGCTTTAGACAGAATGAAAAACTGTTTTTT. The chain couples TRBV5-8 to TRBJ1-4; D possibly corresponds to TRBD1 (5 bases). The germline gives CDR1 SGHTS, CDR2 YDEGEE. V gave up 2 bases and J gave up 5 bases, with 7 bases separating them. The CDR3 runs 13 residues.

This sequence joins TRBV15 and TRBJ1-2; the match to TRBD1 covers 12 bases. CDR3 length: 15 amino acids. J gave up 6 bases and V 2 bases, and 4 bases lay outside the gene matches. In germline, CDR1 is LNHNV, CDR2 YYDKDF (reference sequence). The CDR3 sequence is CATSRPGQGADGYTF. In nucleotides, the CDR3 is TGTGCCACCAGCAGACCGGGACAGGGGGCAGATGGCTACACCTTC.

The CDR3: CASGSGGQETQYF. CDR3 bases: TGTGCCAGCGGTAGCGGGGGACAAGAGACCCAGTACTTC. The J gene is TRBJ2-5, the V gene TRBV6-6; 9 nucleotides line up with TRBD2. J was trimmed by 2 bases and V by 8 bases; bases with no gene match: 3. In germline, CDR1 is MNHNY, CDR2 SVGAGI (reference sequence). This CDR3 spans 13 amino acids.

The chain carries TRBV27 and TRBJ2-4; 10 nucleotides agree with TRBD1. Germline lookup yields CDR1 MNHEY and CDR2 SMNVEV (reference sequence). The CDR3 extends over 16 amino acids. Trimming cost V 5 bases and J 2 bases; bases outside gene matches: 6. The CDR3 is CASSNDRGRTKNIQYF. The DNA of the CDR3 is TGTGCCAGCAGTAACGACAGGGGGCGAACCAAAAACATTCAGTACTTC.

This clone was counted between two and nine times. V usage is TRBV7-9 and J usage is TRBJ1-1, with 8 bases matching TRBD1. The CDR3 has 13 amino acids. V gave up 5 bases and J gave up 4 bases; unmatched junction bases: 3. The V gene's germline CDR1 is SEHNR and CDR2 FQNEAQ (reference sequence). The CDR3 nucleotides are TGTGCCAGCAGCGTAACAGGGGGCACTGAAGCTTTCTTT. Residues: CASSVTGGTEAFF.

V is TRBV28 and J is TRBJ1-3, with TRBD1 identical over 8 bases. CDR3 length: 15 residues. Germline V CDR1 and CDR2: MDHEN, SYDVKM. V lost 10 bases to trimming and J lost 6 bases; unmatched junction nucleotides: 14. The CDR3 reads CATQGAGALENTIYF. In nucleotides, the CDR3 is TGTGCCACCCAGGGGGCTGGCGCTCTGGAAAACACCATATATTTT.